This T cell receptor (beta chain) was sequenced during a study of blood T cell repertoires in COVID-19. Study-wide context: From the United States, Italy and Spain came samples of acute and convalescent COVID-19. T cells, B-cell-depleted T cells, or PBMCs provided the cDNA or gDNA that served as material.

Trimming shortened V by 0 bases and J by 4 bases, and 13 bases separated the two germline ends. The germline CDR1 and CDR2 sequences are SGHRS and YFSETQ. CDR3 size: 15 residues. In the authors' methods: Reference gene primers were amplified, and this amplification served to estimate nucleated cell counts. Sequencing used immunoSEQ multiplex PCR; TCRdb keeps in-frame clones, though not all of them. The V and J calls and the clone size are those of that table, but D and trimming were determined from the DNA. The table shows approximately 260,000 clones, with 80% to 90% occurring only once. The chain couples TRBV5-1 to TRBJ1-2, with D possibly TRBD1 on 6 matching bases. Sample: peripheral blood. This TCR derives from a woman aged 70 to 79 with acute or convalescent COVID-19. CDR3 sequence: CASSLEGGYGYGYTF. The CDR3 DNA sequence: TGCGCCAGCAGCTTGGAAGGGGGATATGGCTATGGCTACACCTTC.